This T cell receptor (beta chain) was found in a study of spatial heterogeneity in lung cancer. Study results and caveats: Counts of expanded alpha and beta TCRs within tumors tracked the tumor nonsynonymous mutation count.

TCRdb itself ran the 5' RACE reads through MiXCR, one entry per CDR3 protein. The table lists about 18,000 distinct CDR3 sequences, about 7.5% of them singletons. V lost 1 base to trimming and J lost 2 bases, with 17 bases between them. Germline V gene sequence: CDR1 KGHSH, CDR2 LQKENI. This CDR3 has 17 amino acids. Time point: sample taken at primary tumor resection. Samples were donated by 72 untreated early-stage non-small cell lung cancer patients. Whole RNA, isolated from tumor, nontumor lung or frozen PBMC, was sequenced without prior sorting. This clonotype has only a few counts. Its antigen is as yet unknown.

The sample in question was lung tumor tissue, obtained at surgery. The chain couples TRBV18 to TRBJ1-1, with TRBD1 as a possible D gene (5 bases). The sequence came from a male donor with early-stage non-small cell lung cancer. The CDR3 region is CASSPLAGHGANTEAFF. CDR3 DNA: TGTGCCAGCTCACCACTGGCGGGGCATGGGGCCAACACTGAAGCTTTCTTT.